A selection of T cell receptor beta chains follows, all from one sample in a study of blood T cell repertoires in COVID-19. The assay was immunoSEQ multiplex PCR, and TCRdb's table has in-frame clones only and misses some. The top ten clones hold 18% of a sample with around 65,000 clones, around 85% of them seen once. The sequencing sample was made of peripheral blood. The receptor set was obtained from a man between 60 and 75 years old with acute or convalescent COVID-19. Each CDR3 is given with its conserved first and last residue. D genes are given only for firm matches. Size is omitted from some rows. Given values are once, few, many or a class for expanded clones.

NA TRBJ1-5 TRBV6-6 NA 13 TGTGCCACCGCCTCGGGGGGTGATCAGCCCCAGCATTTT CATASGGDQPQHF
NA TRBJ2-7 TRBV27 NA 13 TGTGCCAGCAGTTTAGTGCAGGGGGGCGAGCAGTACTTC CASSLVQGGEQYF
NA TRBJ1-1 TRBV28 NA 19 TGTGCCAGCAGCCGTTCCTCCGGGTCGACGAACGTGGGGAACACTGAAGCTTTCTTT CASSRSSGSTNVGNTEAFF
NA TRBJ1-1 TRBV7-2 NA 14 TGTGCCAGCAGCTTAGATCGGGGGAGCACTGAAGCTTTCTTT CASSLDRGSTEAFF
NA TRBJ1-1 TRBV12-3/TRBV12-4 NA 13 TGTGCCAGCGGGAAAGGGGCGCGTTCCGCAGCTTTCTTT CASGKGARSAAFF
TRBD2 TRBJ2-7 TRBV4-2 NA 13 TGTGCCAGCGGGGGGGGAGGTCCCTACGAGCAGTACTTC CASGGGGPYEQYF
TRBD2 TRBJ2-1 TRBV19 NA 15 TGTGCCAGTAGTAGACTAGCGGGAGATCGTAATGAGCAGTTCTTC CASSRLAGDRNEQFF
NA TRBJ2-1 TRBV18 NA 13 TGTGCCAGCTCACCACTAAAGGGGAATGAGCAGTTCTTC CASSPLKGNEQFF
NA TRBJ2-7 TRBV3-1/TRBV3-2 NA 13 TGTGCCAGCAGCCAAAGGCGGTCCTACGAGCAGTACTTC CASSQRRSYEQYF
NA TRBJ2-3 TRBV9 few 14 TGTGCCAGCAGCGTCTGGCAGAGCACAGATACGCAGTATTTT CASSVWQSTDTQYF